The 2 T cell receptor beta chains in this list originate from one sample, sequenced in a study of blood T cell repertoires in COVID-19. This table comes from immunoSEQ multiplex PCR, and its TCRdb copy is limited to in-frame clones, with some not included. The top ten hold just over 4% of the sample, which has 100,000 to 120,000 clones, over 75% seen once. What was sequenced was peripheral blood. These TCRs come from a woman between 65 and 79 years old with acute or convalescent COVID-19.

The V gene is TRBV6-4, the J gene TRBJ2-1, with 10 bases identical to TRBD2. Germline-derived CDR1 and CDR2 are MRHNA and SNTAGT. This CDR3 has 15 residues. V was pared by 6 bases and J by 7 bases, with 9 bases of the junction left unmatched. The CDR3 DNA reads TGTGCCAGCAGCCGCCTAGCGGGGGAGGGTAATGAGCAGTTCTTC. Translation: CASSRLAGEGNEQFF.

There are a few counts of this clone. The V call is TRBV7-2, the J call TRBJ2-7; TRBD2 matches 10 bases. The CDR3 runs 14 residues. Trimming at V came to 4 bases and at J to 5 bases, leaving 5 bases not matched to a gene. Germline values: CDR1 SGHTA, CDR2 FQGNSA. The CDR3 DNA follows: TGTGCCAGCAGCTCACCGGGACTAGCGAACGAGCAGTACTTC. Protein product: CASSSPGLANEQYF.